This is a list of T cell receptor beta chains from one sample in a study of blood T cells in healthy people across ages. TCRdb re-derived calls from the 5' RACE reads in MiXCR, one entry per CDR3 protein. The table includes hundreds of thousands of distinct CDR3 sequences, 45% to 65% detected once. Sequenced: blood. Receptors were obtained from a man aged 60-69 years in good health. Both conserved end residues are part of each CDR3. D genes are given only for firm matches. Where a row states a size, it is once, few, many or the class of an expanded clone; other rows omit it.

j_call: TRBJ2-5; d_call: TRBD2; v_call: TRBV7-2; clone_size: -; cdr3_nt: TGTGCCAGCAGCCCGCGGGGGGAAAAACAAGAGACCCAGTACTTC; cdr3_aa: CASSPRGEKQETQYF
j_call: TRBJ2-5; d_call: TRBD1; v_call: TRBV3-1; clone_size: -; cdr3_nt: TGTGCCAGCAGTCTTGTCGGACAGGTAGAGACCCAGTACTTC; cdr3_aa: CASSLVGQVETQYF
j_call: TRBJ2-7; d_call: -; v_call: TRBV12-3/TRBV12-4; clone_size: -; cdr3_nt: TGTGCCAGCACCGATGCAGGGGACGAGCAGTACTTC; cdr3_aa: CASTDAGDEQYF
j_call: TRBJ1-5; d_call: -; v_call: TRBV28; clone_size: -; cdr3_nt: TGTGCCAGCACACCACGGAACGGAGGGTGGGATCAGCCCCAGCATTTT; cdr3_aa: CASTPRNGGWDQPQHF
j_call: TRBJ2-1; d_call: TRBD1; v_call: TRBV5-1; clone_size: -; cdr3_nt: TGCGCCGGCAGCTTAGGACAGGGGGCCAATGAGCAGTTCTTC; cdr3_aa: CAGSLGQGANEQFF
j_call: TRBJ2-1; d_call: -; v_call: TRBV29-1; clone_size: -; cdr3_nt: TGCAGCGCCGCCCCCGGTCTCTCCTACAATGAGCAGTTCTTC; cdr3_aa: CSAAPGLSYNEQFF
j_call: TRBJ2-1; d_call: -; v_call: TRBV6-4; clone_size: -; cdr3_nt: TGTGCCACCCGCCATCATAATGAGCAGTTCTTC; cdr3_aa: CATRHHNEQFF
j_call: TRBJ1-5; d_call: -; v_call: TRBV6-1; clone_size: -; cdr3_nt: TGTGCCAGCACTAAGATAGTGGGCAGACGTAGCAGGAGCAATCAGCCCCAGCATTTT; cdr3_aa: CASTKIVGRRSRSNQPQHF
j_call: TRBJ2-7; d_call: -; v_call: TRBV12-3/TRBV12-4; clone_size: -; cdr3_nt: TGTGCCAGCAGCCGGACAGGGAGGGAATACGAGCAGTACTTC; cdr3_aa: CASSRTGREYEQYF
j_call: TRBJ2-5; d_call: -; v_call: TRBV5-1; clone_size: once; cdr3_nt: TGCGCCGGCAGCTCAGGGCAGGAAGAGACCCAGTACTTC; cdr3_aa: CAGSSGQEETQYF
j_call: TRBJ2-7; d_call: -; v_call: TRBV5-1; clone_size: -; cdr3_nt: TGCGCCAGCAGCCTTTATAGGACAGAGAGGTCGGAGTACTTC; cdr3_aa: CASSLYRTERSEYF
j_call: TRBJ1-2; d_call: TRBD1; v_call: TRBV20-1; clone_size: few; cdr3_nt: TGCAGTGCTAGCAAGGGGGCGATCTATGGCTACACCTTC; cdr3_aa: CSASKGAIYGYTF
j_call: TRBJ2-1; d_call: TRBD2; v_call: TRBV20-1; clone_size: few; cdr3_nt: TGCAGTGCCGAGACTAGCGATGAGCAGTTCTTC; cdr3_aa: CSAETSDEQFF
j_call: TRBJ2-7; d_call: -; v_call: TRBV12-3/TRBV12-4; clone_size: few; cdr3_nt: TGTGCCAGCAGCCACGACGGTACTACCTACGAGCAGTACTTC; cdr3_aa: CASSHDGTTYEQYF
j_call: TRBJ2-4; d_call: -; v_call: TRBV7-2; clone_size: -; cdr3_nt: TGTGCCAGCAGCGCCCCCCGGGGCGGGGGCTTAGCCAAAAACATTCAGTACTTC; cdr3_aa: CASSAPRGGGLAKNIQYF
j_call: TRBJ2-1; d_call: TRBD2; v_call: TRBV20-1; clone_size: -; cdr3_nt: TGCAGTGCTAGAGTCCAGCGGGGGGGAAACAATGAGCAGTTCTTC; cdr3_aa: CSARVQRGGNNEQFF
j_call: TRBJ2-7; d_call: TRBD1; v_call: TRBV11-2; clone_size: few; cdr3_nt: TGTGCCAGCAGGGACCGGGACAGATACTACGAGCAGTACTTC; cdr3_aa: CASRDRDRYYEQYF
j_call: TRBJ1-2; d_call: -; v_call: TRBV28; clone_size: -; cdr3_nt: TGTGCCAGCAGGCGCACGGGGACGGGAAGCTACACCTTC; cdr3_aa: CASRRTGTGSYTF
j_call: TRBJ2-1; d_call: -; v_call: TRBV7-9; clone_size: -; cdr3_nt: TGTGCCAGCAGCTTAGGTCGGGGCGATGAGCAGTTCTTC; cdr3_aa: CASSLGRGDEQFF
j_call: TRBJ1-5; d_call: -; v_call: TRBV6-6; clone_size: -; cdr3_nt: TGTGCCAGCAGTTTGGGGGGAGGGGATCAGCCCCAGCATTTT; cdr3_aa: CASSLGGGDQPQHF
j_call: TRBJ1-1; d_call: -; v_call: TRBV7-2; clone_size: -; cdr3_nt: TGTGCCAGCAGCTTATCGGTGAACACTGAAGCTTTCTTT; cdr3_aa: CASSLSVNTEAFF
j_call: TRBJ2-4; d_call: -; v_call: TRBV20-1; clone_size: -; cdr3_nt: TGCAGTGCTAGCTCTGCTGGGGCCAAAAACATTCAGTACTTC; cdr3_aa: CSASSAGAKNIQYF
j_call: TRBJ2-4; d_call: -; v_call: TRBV20-1; clone_size: once; cdr3_nt: TGCAGTGCTAGGAGTCATCAAATCGCACAGGGTCTAGCCAAAAACATTCAGTACTTC; cdr3_aa: CSARSHQIAQGLAKNIQYF
j_call: TRBJ2-1; d_call: -; v_call: TRBV5-1; clone_size: -; cdr3_nt: TGCGCCAGCAGCTTGGCCAGCATCGTCTACAATGAGCAGTTCTTC; cdr3_aa: CASSLASIVYNEQFF
j_call: TRBJ2-7; d_call: -; v_call: TRBV14; clone_size: -; cdr3_nt: TGCGCCAGCAGCTCCCGACAGGCGTATTACGAGCGGTACTTC; cdr3_aa: CASSSRQAYYERYF
j_call: TRBJ1-2; d_call: -; v_call: TRBV29-1; clone_size: -; cdr3_nt: TGCAGCGTTGAGACGGCAGGGAACTATGGCTACACCTTC; cdr3_aa: CSVETAGNYGYTF
j_call: TRBJ2-5; d_call: TRBD1; v_call: TRBV2; clone_size: -; cdr3_nt: TGTGCCAGCAGTCTGACAGGGAGTAAGGGGACCCAGTACTTC; cdr3_aa: CASSLTGSKGTQYF
j_call: TRBJ2-3; d_call: TRBD2; v_call: TRBV4-1; clone_size: few; cdr3_nt: TGCGCCAGCGGTCGGGGACTAGCGTTCACAGATACGCAGTATTTT; cdr3_aa: CASGRGLAFTDTQYF
j_call: TRBJ2-3; d_call: -; v_call: TRBV11-2; clone_size: -; cdr3_nt: TGTGCCAGCAGCTTAGAGGCGTCGGGGTCAGATACGCAGTATTTT; cdr3_aa: CASSLEASGSDTQYF
j_call: TRBJ1-5; d_call: -; v_call: TRBV2; clone_size: -; cdr3_nt: TGTGCCAGCAGTGAACGGCAGGCGCCTTTTCCCCAGCATTTT; cdr3_aa: CASSERQAPFPQHF
j_call: TRBJ2-3; d_call: -; v_call: TRBV5-6; clone_size: -; cdr3_nt: TGTGCCAGCAGCCAGCAGCGAGATACGCAGTATTTT; cdr3_aa: CASSQQRDTQYF
j_call: TRBJ2-5; d_call: TRBD1; v_call: TRBV12-3/TRBV12-4; clone_size: -; cdr3_nt: TGTGCCAGCAGTCGACAGGGCCGTCAGCAAGAGACCCAGTACTTC; cdr3_aa: CASSRQGRQQETQYF
j_call: TRBJ1-2; d_call: -; v_call: TRBV6-1; clone_size: -; cdr3_nt: TGTGCCAGCAGCGACCCGGGTCCGCACACCTTC; cdr3_aa: CASSDPGPHTF
j_call: TRBJ1-4; d_call: -; v_call: TRBV20-1; clone_size: -; cdr3_nt: TGCAGTGCTAGAGATCTGGGGGCCAGTCGGGAAAAACTGTTTTTT; cdr3_aa: CSARDLGASREKLFF
j_call: TRBJ2-3; d_call: -; v_call: TRBV6-1; clone_size: many; cdr3_nt: TGTGCCAGCAGGGATCCAGAAGGGAGGCCCCCTCAGGGAGCGGATACGCAGTATTTT; cdr3_aa: CASRDPEGRPPQGADTQYF
j_call: TRBJ1-5; d_call: -; v_call: TRBV12-3/TRBV12-4; clone_size: few; cdr3_nt: TGTGCCTCCAGAGACGGCAATCAGCCCCAGCATTTT; cdr3_aa: CASRDGNQPQHF
j_call: TRBJ2-1; d_call: TRBD2; v_call: TRBV9; clone_size: -; cdr3_nt: TGTGCCAGCAGCCTCTCTACCGGGGGGTCCTACAATGAGCAGTTCTTC; cdr3_aa: CASSLSTGGSYNEQFF
j_call: TRBJ2-5; d_call: -; v_call: TRBV5-6; clone_size: -; cdr3_nt: TGTGCCAGCAGCCCTGTAGGGGTTGACGAGACCCAGTACTTC; cdr3_aa: CASSPVGVDETQYF
j_call: TRBJ1-1; d_call: -; v_call: TRBV7-9; clone_size: -; cdr3_nt: TGTGCCAGCAGCGAACGACGGGGCCTGAACACTGAAGCTTTCTTT; cdr3_aa: CASSERRGLNTEAFF
j_call: TRBJ2-3; d_call: -; v_call: TRBV29-1; clone_size: -; cdr3_nt: TGCAGCGAACGGACGTCCGGGGCAGATACGCAGTATTTT; cdr3_aa: CSERTSGADTQYF